Below, one TCR beta chain is given with its context. The antigen is not known. The sample is drawn from a study of molecular identifiers for immune sequencing clone quantification. Study-wide findings and caveats: Identical barcode-sharing TCR molecules could lead to underestimated sizes for highly expanded clones.

Both previously described methods and listed TCR primers were employed to make bulk TCR libraries. From the PCR reads, TCRdb called clonotypes with MiXCR, one entry per CDR3 protein. The sample carries 460,000 or so distinct CDR3 sequences, about a fifth recorded once. The source is a human donor in good health. Some libraries in this study had Jurkat cell RNA spiked in. Sequencing input: naive CD8+ T cells from blood, with Jurkat cell RNA spiked in. Subset defined: FACS-sorted CD8+CD4-CCR7+CD45RA+ naive T cells.

The CDR3 nucleotides read TGTGCCAGCAGCCCTGGACTAGCCGCCGCCTACAATGAGCAGTTCTTC. Translating gives CASSPGLAAAYNEQFF. This rearrangement joins TRBV4-2 to TRBJ2-1, with TRBD2 matching over 8 bases. V was clipped by 4 bases and J by 2 bases; unmatched bases: 7. Per the germline V gene, CDR1 is LGHNA and CDR2 is YNFKEQ. The CDR3 totals 16 residues.